This T cell receptor beta chain appears in the sequencing data of a study of blood T cell repertoires in COVID-19. Study at large: The United States, Italy and Spain supplied acute and convalescent COVID-19 samples.

CDR1 GTSNPN and CDR2 SVGIG come from the germline V gene (reference sequence). V lost 3 bases to trimming and J lost 8 bases; unmatched junction nucleotides: 6. The CDR3 runs 12 residues. In the authors' workflow: The assay estimated nucleated cells by amplifying reference gene primers. Data came from immunoSEQ multiplex PCR; TCRdb stores just in-frame clones and leaves some out. The V and J calls and clone size come from that table; D and trimming were worked out from the DNA. The profile shows more than 85,000 clones, 87% of them singletons. Sequencing used peripheral blood. The rearrangement uses TRBV30 and TRBJ1-2; 7 bases are shared with TRBD1. The sequence was obtained from a woman aged 45 to 65 with COVID-19, enrolled during active disease. The CDR3 nucleotides read TGTGCCTGGAGCCCTACAGGGGACGGCTACACCTTC. Translating it yields CAWSPTGDGYTF.